This TCR beta chain was profiled in a study of naive and memory T cell subsets. Looked up from germline, CDR1 is MNHNY and CDR2 is SVGAGI (reference sequence). Trimming cost V 6 bases and J 3 bases, with 12 bases left between them. The CDR3 is made up of 14 amino acids. This clonotype was seen more than once but under ten times. Its antigen remains unknown. Study results and limitations: Possibly reflecting memory cells re-expressing CD45RA, a few larger clonotypes occurred in naive repertoires, especially CD8.

An equimolar mix of two oligonucleotides served as the beta constant-region primer for TRBC1 and TRBC2. Nested alpha and beta constant-region primers with the SP2 primer drove four PCR rounds on ligated cDNA. TCRdb re-analysed the UMI-ligation and nested PCR reads in MiXCR, keeping a single row per CDR3 protein. The sample consists of over 110,000 distinct CDR3 sequences, roughly a fifth of them appearing once. Sequencing was carried out using naive CD8+ T cells from blood. The chain recombines TRBV6-6 with TRBJ1-5; D is uncertain. The receptor was derived from a human donor in good health. CDR3 DNA sequence: TGTGCCAGCAGCCAAGGGCAGTCCAATCAGCCCCAGCATTTT. Protein product: CASSQGQSNQPQHF.